Below, 25 T cell receptor beta chains from the same sample are listed, as sequenced in a study of cytomegalovirus exposure and HLA in healthy donors. Primers for the PCR totalled 60 Vbeta and 13 Jbeta. Using immunoSEQ multiplex PCR, the repertoire was profiled, and TCRdb retains in-frame clones only, with some absent. The table shows approximately 280,000 clones, with 85% to 90% occurring only once. The specimen was PBMCs. Receptor source: a woman younger than 30 in good health and CMV-seronegative.

The chain is built from TRBV6-1 and TRBJ1-1; 8 nucleotides match TRBD1. Germline V gene lookup returns CDR1 MNHNS and CDR2 SASEGT. V shed 1 base and J 1 base; nucleotides not matched to a gene: 20. The CDR3 is 21 amino acids. The CDR3 spells CASSEGDRRVYLGEQNTEAFF. DNA of the CDR3: TGTGCCAGCAGTGAAGGGGACAGGCGCGTGTACCTGGGGGAACAGAACACTGAAGCTTTCTTT.

The chain employs TRBV2 and TRBJ2-5; 7 bases match TRBD2. After removal of 7 bases from V and 11 bases from J, the junction contained 4 bases not matched to a gene. The CDR3 contains 10 residues. Germline V gene lookup returns CDR1 SNHLY and CDR2 FYNNEI. CDR3 protein: CASTRDYQYF. CDR3 nucleotides: TGTGCCAGCACCCGGGACTATCAGTACTTC.

This chain links TRBV6-6 with TRBJ2-5; 8 nucleotides align to TRBD1. There are 15 residues in the CDR3. Germline CDR1 MNHNY, CDR2 SVGAGI (reference sequence). Trimming at V came to 5 bases and at J to 7 bases, leaving 12 bases not matched to a gene. The CDR3 loop reads CASSQGQAKGRTQYF. CDR3 DNA sequence: TGTGCCAGCAGTCAGGGACAGGCCAAGGGTCGGACCCAGTACTTC.

The chain carries TRBV7-6 and TRBJ2-7; 9 bases align to TRBD1. Per the germline V gene, CDR1 is SGHVS and CDR2 is FNYEAQ. V shed 4 bases, J shed 4 bases, and the junction held 5 bases outside the gene matches. CDR3 size: 14 residues. CDR3: CASSWTGTGYEQYF. The CDR3 region has the DNA TGTGCCAGCAGCTGGACCGGGACAGGGTACGAGCAGTACTTC. Drawing the rest from reference TRBV7-6 and TRBJ2-7, the complete variable domain is GAGVSQSPRYKVTKRGQDVALRCDPISGHVSLYWYRQALGQGPEFLTYFNYEAQQDKSGLPNDRFSAERPEGSISTLTIQRTEQRDSAMYRCASSWTGTGYEQYFGPGTRLTVT.

Turning to this clone: The same CDR3 is also encoded by other DNA sequences in this sample. The chain combines TRBV9 with TRBJ2-3; D is undetermined. V was shortened by 3 bases and J by 2 bases, with 4 bases between the two germline ends. Germline lookup yields CDR1 SGDLS and CDR2 YYNGEE. The CDR3 sequence is 12 residues long. CDR3 DNA sequence: TGTGCCAGCAGCGCCTTCACAGATACGCAGTATTTT. Protein: CASSAFTDTQYF.

The V gene is TRBV30, the J gene TRBJ2-5; tentatively, D is TRBD2 (6 bases). The CDR3 totals 11 residues. Germline values: CDR1 GTSNPN, CDR2 SVGIG (reference sequence). V dropped 2 bases and J dropped 5 bases, with 6 bases sitting between them. CDR3 in DNA: TGTGCCTGGAGTCGGGGGGAGACCCAGTACTTC. Its protein product is CAWSRGETQYF.

The V and J genes are TRBV5-4 and TRBJ2-3; 11 bases fit TRBD1. This CDR3 spans 15 amino acids. The V gene end was trimmed by 2 bases and the J gene end by 3 bases; junction bases not matched to a gene: 2. Germline V gene sequence: CDR1 SGHNT, CDR2 YYREEE (reference sequence). CDR3 loop: CASSFRDRGTDTQYF. The CDR3 DNA reads as TGTGCCAGCAGCTTCCGGGACAGGGGGACAGATACGCAGTATTTT. The full variable domain, rest sourced from reference TRBV5-4 and TRBJ2-3, is ETGVTQSPTHLIKTRGQQVTLRCSSQSGHNTVSWYQQALGQGPQFIFQYYREEENGRGNFPPRFSGLQFPNYSSELNVNALELDDSALYLCASSFRDRGTDTQYFGPGTRLTVL.

This chain joins TRBV7-9 and TRBJ1-1, with D unclear. CDR1 is SEHNR and CDR2 is FQNEAQ in the germline V gene (reference sequence). Trimming cost V 2 bases and J 1 base, with 14 bases left between them. The CDR3 totals 16 residues. CDR3: CASSLRTTRQNTEAFF. Here the CDR3 DNA reads TGTGCCAGCAGCTTACGTACCACCAGACAGAACACTGAAGCTTTCTTT.

V usage is TRBV11-2 and J usage is TRBJ1-1; D not resolved. Trimming stripped 3 bases from V and 0 bases from J, with 8 bases between. Germline CDR1 SGHAT, CDR2 FQNNGV. The CDR3 is 14 residues long. This CDR3 reads CASSLPGLNTEAFF. DNA for the CDR3: TGTGCCAGCAGCTTGCCTGGCTTGAACACTGAAGCTTTCTTT.

The CDR3 loop reads CATRQQETQYF. DNA of the CDR3: TGTGCCACCAGACAGCAAGAGACCCAGTACTTC. The chain couples TRBV6-1 to TRBJ2-5, with D perhaps TRBD1 (5 bases). V was trimmed by 10 bases and J by 2 bases, leaving 8 bases between them. CDR1 MNHNS and CDR2 SASEGT come from the germline V gene. This CDR3 contains 11 residues.

V usage is TRBV6-5 and J usage is TRBJ1-3; 8 bases map to TRBD1. The trim removed 5 bases at V and 2 bases at J, leaving 2 bases unmatched. CDR3 length equals 14 residues. Germline V CDR1 and CDR2: MNHEY, SVGAGI. The DNA for the CDR3 is TGTGCCAGCAGTATACAGGGGGCTGGAAACACCATATATTTT. Amino acid sequence: CASSIQGAGNTIYF.

The chain joins TRBV6-5 to TRBJ2-7; D is possibly TRBD2 (6 bases). The V gene's germline CDR1 is MNHEY and CDR2 SVGAGI. There are 16 residues in the CDR3. The ends were cut back, 2 bases at V and 3 bases at J, with 17 bases in the middle. The DNA of the CDR3 is TGTGCCAGCAGTTACGGCGGGAAGCGTGGAAACTACGAGCAGTACTTC. It codes for CASSYGGKRGNYEQYF.

The chain links TRBV4-2 to TRBJ2-6; 9 bases are a match to TRBD1. The junction had 10 bases not matched to a gene; V was cut back by 4 bases and J by 0 bases. This CDR3 spans 19 amino acids. Germline V gene lookup returns CDR1 LGHNA and CDR2 YNFKEQ. CDR3 nucleotides: TGTGCCAGCAGCCTAAATCCGGGACAGGGCTTCTCTGGGGCCAACGTCCTGACTTTC. Encoded protein: CASSLNPGQGFSGANVLTF.

V and J are TRBV5-4 and TRBJ1-3, with 10 bases matching TRBD1. Germline V CDR1 and CDR2: SGHNT, YYREEE (reference sequence). V lost 2 bases, J lost 2 bases, and 7 bases stayed unmatched. The length of the CDR3 is 17 residues. CDR3 bases: TGTGCCAGCAGCTTTGGCCCCGACAGGGGGCCTGGAAACACCATATATTTT. Its protein product is CASSFGPDRGPGNTIYF.

This chain connects TRBV6-5 to TRBJ2-3; tentatively, D is TRBD1 (6 bases). V was cut by 7 bases and J by 1 base, with 9 bases left in between. This CDR3 is 13 amino acids long. The germline V gene has CDR1 MNHEY and CDR2 SVGAGI. CDR3 sequence: CASTRTGTDTQYF. The CDR3 bases are TGTGCCAGCACCCGGACAGGCACAGATACGCAGTATTTT.

This chain joins TRBV5-1 and TRBJ1-2, with 7 bases identical to TRBD1. Germline CDR1 SGHRS, CDR2 YFSETQ. The CDR3 totals 14 residues. V was pared by 5 bases and J by 0 bases, with 4 bases of the junction left unmatched. The CDR3 sequence is CASRGTAANYGYTF. For the CDR3, the DNA is TGCGCCAGCAGAGGGACAGCGGCTAACTATGGCTACACCTTC.

In its sample, this clone was seen once. This chain uses TRBV7-2 with TRBJ1-5, with TRBD1 matching 8 bases. Germline loops: CDR1 SGHTA, CDR2 FQGNSA. This CDR3 is 15 amino acids long. V shed 5 bases and J 4 bases; nucleotides not matched to a gene: 7. CDR3 protein: CASSGGQVANQPQHF. As DNA, the CDR3 is TGTGCCAGCAGCGGGGGACAGGTAGCTAATCAGCCCCAGCATTTT.

For the CDR3, the DNA is TGTGCCATCCATGACCGGGACAGATACAATGAGCAGTTCTTC. It translates to CAIHDRDRYNEQFF. This chain links TRBV10-3 with TRBJ2-1, with TRBD1 identical over 7 bases. With 8 bases clipped from V and 4 bases from J, the junction kept 8 bases outside the gene matches. Germline CDR1 reads ENHRY; CDR2 reads SYGVKD. The CDR3 contains 14 residues.

Details on this clone: Mismatch with germline at one junction end may stem from a read error. The same CDR3 arises from other DNA sequences in this sample as well. The chain recombines TRBV30 with TRBJ1-6; D uncertain. The CDR3 totals 17 residues. Germline CDR1 is GTSNPN and CDR2 is SVGIG (reference sequence). The CDR3 protein is CAWSVSEQSSYNSPLHF. The CDR3 bases are TGTGCCTGGAGTGTTTCCGAACAGAGCTCCTATAATTCCCCCCTCCACTTT.

Details on this clone: At one of its ends the junction is not consistent with the germline gene, which may arise from a read error. The chain links TRBV13 to TRBJ1-1; TRBD1 is a possible D gene (5 bases). Germline V gene sequence: CDR1 PRHDT, CDR2 FYEKMQ (reference sequence). There are 16 residues in the CDR3. The CDR3 is CASSVGAGVAGTEAFF. CDR3 DNA sequence: TGTGCCAGCAGCGTAGGGGCTGGGGTGGCGGGTACTGAAGCTTTCTTT.

In DNA form, the CDR3 reads TGTGCCAGCAGCTTAGACAGGGGAAACTACGAGCAGTACTTC. Translating gives CASSLDRGNYEQYF. The chain couples TRBV7-2 to TRBJ2-7; 7 bases align to TRBD1. V shed 1 base, J shed 3 bases, and the junction held 3 bases outside the gene matches. Germline V gene sequence: CDR1 SGHTA, CDR2 FQGNSA. This CDR3 is built from 14 residues.

V usage is TRBV7-3 and J usage is TRBJ2-3; TRBD2 agrees at 7 bases. Germline V lookup: CDR1 SGHTA, CDR2 FQGTGA. The CDR3 runs 17 residues. V was pared by 4 bases and J by 1 base, with 11 bases of the junction left unmatched. DNA of the CDR3: TGTGCCAGCAGCTCCCTAGGAGCGAGCGGGGGCACAGATACGCAGTATTTT. Translation gives CASSSLGASGGTDTQYF.

The chain combines TRBV5-1 with TRBJ1-1; D possibly corresponds to TRBD1 (6 bases). The CDR3 is made up of 14 amino acids. V was clipped by 4 bases and J by 5 bases, with 15 bases between them. Germline CDR1 and CDR2: SGHRS and YFSETQ. CDR3 sequence (DNA): TGCGCCAGCAGCCAAATAGGGGGGGCTACTGAAGCTTTCTTT. It yields the protein CASSQIGGATEAFF. The whole variable domain, filled in from reference TRBV5-1 and TRBJ1-1, reads KAGVTQTPRYLIKTRGQQVTLSCSPISGHRSVSWYQQTPGQGLQFLFEYFSETQRNKGNFPGRFSGRQFSNSRSEMNVSTLELGDSALYLCASSQIGGATEAFFGQGTRLTVV.

The chain uses TRBV7-3 and TRBJ2-1, with TRBD2 matching over 10 bases. The CDR3 contains 16 residues. V shed 5 bases, J shed 7 bases, and the junction held 11 bases outside the gene matches. CDR1 is SGHTA and CDR2 is FQGTGA in the germline V gene. The CDR3 here is CASSLVGAGGPNEQFF. CDR3 DNA sequence: TGTGCCAGCAGCCTAGTGGGAGCGGGGGGGCCGAATGAGCAGTTCTTC. The full variable domain, completed using reference TRBV7-3 and TRBJ2-1, is GAGVSQTPSNKVTEKGKYVELRCDPISGHTALYWYRQSLGQGPEFLIYFQGTGAADDSGLPNDRFFAVRPEGSVSTLKIQRTERGDSAVYLCASSLVGAGGPNEQFFGPGTRLTVL.

CDR3 in DNA: TGTGCCAGCAGCTTAGAAGGGGGGGGCCTAAGGAATGAGCAGTTCTTC. This translates into CASSLEGGGLRNEQFF. J is TRBJ2-1 and V is TRBV11-2; the D gene is possibly TRBD2 (7 bases). This CDR3 is built from 16 residues. CDR1 and CDR2 from the germline V gene are SGHAT and FQNNGV. Trimming left V 0 bases short and J 7 bases short, with 16 bases between.